The 26 T cell receptor beta chains given below trace back to one sample, sequenced in a study of T-cell memory formation after mild COVID-19. TCRdb re-called the 5' RACE reads through MiXCR, storing one row per CDR3 protein. Of roughly 240,000 distinct CDR3 sequences listed, roughly 15% are singletons. Specimen: PBMCs or a T cell subset sorted from them (not recorded which). Every receptor here comes from a man aged 18 to 29 who had mild COVID-19 (a few samples of this study predate the infection). Cell type and time point are not known.

The gene calls are TRBV11-2 and TRBJ2-5; a possible D gene is TRBD2 (7 bases). CDR1 and CDR2 (germline): SGHAT, FQNNGV. V was shortened by 1 base and J by 5 bases, with 14 bases between the two germline ends. This CDR3 spans 15 amino acids. The CDR3 nucleotides read TGTGCCAGCAGCTTAGGAACGGGGGGCAGGGAGACCCAGTACTTC. Translated, it gives CASSLGTGGRETQYF.

This clonotype was counted between two and nine times. The chain is built from TRBV10-3 and TRBJ1-3; no definite D call. V was shortened by 6 bases and J by 1 base, with 7 bases between the two germline ends. The CDR3 extends over 13 amino acids. CDR1 is ENHRY and CDR2 is SYGVKD in the germline V gene. CDR3 protein: CAIRKSSGNTIYF. As DNA, the CDR3 is TGTGCCATCAGGAAGTCGTCTGGAAACACCATATATTTT.

The chain has TRBV30 and TRBJ2-3; a possible D gene is TRBD1 (6 bases). Trimming took 0 bases from V and 5 from J, leaving 6 bases between them. This CDR3 spans 12 amino acids. Germline V gene data show CDR1 as GTSNPN and CDR2 as SVGIG (reference sequence). The CDR3 DNA sequence: TGTGCCTGGAGTGTACAGGGAGATACGCAGTATTTT. This codes for CAWSVQGDTQYF.

This clonotype has just a few counts. The chain has TRBV18 and TRBJ2-7, with D tentatively TRBD2 (7 bases). The CDR3 contains 13 residues. Germline lookup yields CDR1 KGHSH and CDR2 LQKENI. Trimming stripped 2 bases from V and 7 bases from J, with 12 bases between. The CDR3 DNA reads as TGTGCCAGCTCACCATCGGGGGGCGGTGAGCAGTACGTC. Translation gives CASSPSGGGEQYV.

In its sample, this clonotype was seen a few times. The V and J genes are TRBV20-1 and TRBJ1-5; no clear D gene. The CDR3 is 14 residues long. The V gene lost 3 bases and the J gene lost 0 bases, with 9 bases spanning the gap. The germline CDR1 and CDR2 sequences are DFQATT and SNEGSKA (reference sequence). CDR3 region: CSASGQSSNQPQHF. CDR3 DNA sequence: TGCAGTGCTAGTGGGCAAAGTAGCAATCAGCCCCAGCATTTT.

V usage is TRBV29-1 and J usage is TRBJ2-5, with 8 bases fitting TRBD2. CDR3 size: 12 residues. The germline V gene encodes CDR1 SQVTM and CDR2 ANQGSEA. V was pared by 6 bases and J by 1 base, with 1 base of the junction left unmatched. CDR3 DNA: TGCAGCGTCAGCGGGGGCCAAGAGACCCAGTACTTC. Translating gives CSVSGGQETQYF. Full variable domain (rest looked up from reference TRBV29-1 and TRBJ2-5): SAVISQKPSRDICQRGTSLTIQCQVDSQVTMMFWYRQQPGQSLTLIATANQGSEATYESGFVIDKFPISRPNLTFSTLTVSNMSPEDSSIYLCSVSGGQETQYFGPGTRLLVL.

This CDR3 is CSATSSGGVRGAYNEQFF. The CDR3 bases are TGCAGTGCTACCTCTAGCGGGGGGGTGCGAGGGGCCTACAATGAGCAGTTCTTC. This sequence joins TRBV20-1 and TRBJ2-1; 12 bases are shared with TRBD2. Germline loops: CDR1 DFQATT, CDR2 SNEGSKA (reference sequence). V lost 4 bases to trimming and J lost 2 bases; unmatched junction nucleotides: 12. The CDR3 totals 18 residues.

The chain employs TRBV24-1 and TRBJ1-2; D not resolved. V lost 4 bases and J lost 3, with 8 bases in between. The CDR3 runs to 13 residues. CDR1 and CDR2 from the germline V gene are KGHDR and SFDVKD. The DNA for the CDR3 is TGTGCCACCAGTGACGGACGGTACTATGGCTACACCTTC. Translation: CATSDGRYYGYTF.

The V call is TRBV6-2 or TRBV6-3, the J call TRBJ1-6, with D possibly TRBD1 on 5 matching bases. The germline gives CDR1 MNHEY, CDR2 SVGEGT. The CDR3 loop spans 13 amino acids. The V gene lost 5 bases and the J gene lost 11 bases, with 13 bases spanning the gap. DNA for the CDR3: TGTGCCAGCAGTACACGGGGCCTGGCACCCCTCCACTTT. As protein: CASSTRGLAPLHF.

V and J are TRBV25-1 and TRBJ2-6, with TRBD2 identical over 8 bases. This CDR3 contains 19 residues. Germline trimming cut 3 bases from V and 0 bases from J; bases unmatched to any gene: 10. Germline CDR1 reads MGHDK; CDR2 reads SYGVNS. CDR3 nucleotide sequence: TGTGCCAGCAGTGACCCGGGAGGGCAGGCTTTCTCTGGGGCCAACGTCCTGACTTTC. Residues: CASSDPGGQAFSGANVLTF.

V is TRBV2 and J is TRBJ2-3, with D unclear. From germline, CDR1 is SNHLY and CDR2 FYNNEI. Deletions cut 6 bases from V and 1 base from J, with 8 bases between. The CDR3 has 13 residues. This chain's CDR3 is CASSRSRTDTQYF. CDR3 DNA sequence: TGTGCCAGCAGCAGGAGCCGCACAGATACGCAGTATTTT. Full variable domain (outside the CDR3, taken from reference TRBV2 and TRBJ2-3): EPEVTQTPSHQVTQMGQEVILRCVPISNHLYFYWYRQILGQKVEFLVSFYNNEISEKSEIFDDQFSVERPDGSNFTLKIRSTKLEDSAMYFCASSRSRTDTQYFGPGTRLTVL.

This chain joins TRBV7-2 and TRBJ1-6, with 7 positions matching TRBD1. V shed 5 bases, J shed 6 bases, and the junction held 7 bases outside the gene matches. This CDR3 has 15 residues. In germline, CDR1 is SGHTA, CDR2 FQGNSA. Written as DNA, the CDR3 is TGTGCCAGCAGCGAGTCGGGACAGTTTAATTCACCCCTCCACTTT. Protein product: CASSESGQFNSPLHF.

Many counts were recorded for this clonotype. The chain is built from TRBV7-8 and TRBJ2-7; D might be TRBD1 (5 bases). Between the trimmed V and J ends, which lost 6 bases and 3 bases, there was a span of 21 bases. The CDR3 runs to 16 residues. The germline V gene has CDR1 SGHVS and CDR2 FQNEAQ. CDR3 in amino acids: CASSVGSGQGSYEQYF. Here the CDR3 DNA reads TGTGCCAGCAGTGTGGGTTCCGGTCAGGGAAGCTACGAGCAGTACTTC.

The chain has TRBV6-4 and TRBJ2-2; weak D call: TRBD2 (5 bases). The CDR3 has 14 amino acids. Germline-derived CDR1 and CDR2 are MRHNA and SNTAGT. V shed 0 bases and J shed 6 bases, with 8 bases lying between them. The CDR3 DNA follows: TGTGCCAGCAGTGACTCGACGGGGTCCGGGGAGCTGTTTTTT. It translates to CASSDSTGSGELFF.

This clonotype was counted only a few times. The chain uses TRBV18 and TRBJ2-3; 10 nucleotides agree with TRBD2. The V segment lost 4 bases and the J segment 1 base; nucleotides outside the gene matches: 2. Germline lookup yields CDR1 KGHSH and CDR2 LQKENI. The CDR3 length is 15 residues. CDR3 sequence: CASSQLAGRTDTQYF. CDR3 sequence (DNA): TGTGCCAGCTCACAACTAGCGGGGCGCACAGATACGCAGTATTTT.

V usage is TRBV6-2 or TRBV6-3 and J usage is TRBJ2-7, with D hard to call. Trimming left V 0 bases short and J 4 bases short, with 7 bases between. The CDR3 totals 13 residues. CDR1 is MNHEY, CDR2 SVGEGT, per germline. The CDR3 DNA reads as TGTGCCAGCAGTTACTCCATCCTGTACGAGCAGTACTTC. Its translation is CASSYSILYEQYF.

This clonotype was detected only a few times. This sequence joins TRBV10-3 and TRBJ2-7; D is undetermined. The CDR3 runs to 14 residues. V dropped 3 bases and J dropped 6 bases, with 15 bases sitting between them. Germline values: CDR1 ENHRY, CDR2 SYGVKD. The CDR3 DNA sequence: TGTGCCATCAGTGATCGCCTCTCCGGCGGCGAGCAGTACGTC. Residues: CAISDRLSGGEQYV.

The rearrangement joins TRBV28 to TRBJ2-3; tentatively, D is TRBD1 (5 bases). Trimming stripped 2 bases from V and 3 bases from J, with 9 bases between. Germline CDR1 MDHEN, CDR2 SYDVKM. The CDR3 is 14 amino acids. The chain's CDR3 is CASSLAGMTDTQYF. In DNA, the CDR3 is TGTGCCAGCAGTTTAGCAGGGATGACAGATACGCAGTATTTT.

V is TRBV7-8 and J is TRBJ1-2; D gene ambiguous. The ends were cut back, 1 base at V and 1 base at J, with 7 bases in the middle. Germline CDR1 is SGHVS and CDR2 is FQNEAQ. The CDR3 sequence is 14 residues long. As DNA, the CDR3 is TGTGCCAGCAGCTTAGAAGAGGATAACTATGGCTACACCTTC. This translates into CASSLEEDNYGYTF.

This clonotype came up a few times. The chain couples TRBV7-9 to TRBJ1-6, with D possibly matching TRBD1 (5 bases). With 4 bases removed from V and 10 bases from J, the gap between germline ends came to 17 bases. The CDR3 loop spans 15 amino acids. Germline CDR1 is SEHNR and CDR2 is FQNEAQ (reference sequence). The CDR3 spells CASSSPQGGRSPLHF. CDR3 bases: TGTGCCAGCAGCTCCCCGCAGGGAGGCCGGTCACCCCTCCACTTT.

This clonotype was observed at least ten times. The chain has TRBV5-1 and TRBJ2-3; 14 nucleotides match TRBD2. This CDR3 has 16 residues. Germline V gene sequence: CDR1 SGHRS, CDR2 YFSETQ. The J segment lost 3 bases and the V segment lost 4 bases, leaving 4 bases of the junction unmatched. CDR3 nucleotides: TGCGCCAGCAGCCCCGGACTAGCGGGGGGTACAGATACGCAGTATTTT. Residues: CASSPGLAGGTDTQYF.

This clonotype was picked up many times. The chain employs TRBV10-2 and TRBJ2-1; 10 nucleotides match TRBD2. Germline V CDR1 and CDR2: WSHSY, SAAADI. This CDR3 region has 14 residues. The V gene end was trimmed by 4 bases and the J gene end by 9 bases; junction bases not matched to a gene: 6. As DNA, the CDR3 is TGCGCCAGCAGTGTAAGCGGGGGGGCTAGTGAGCAGTTCTTC. This gives the protein CASSVSGGASEQFF.

This clonotype occurred a few times. CDR3 DNA: TGTGCCAGCATAGACAGGACTTACGAGCAGTACGTC. This gives the protein CASIDRTYEQYV. The chain couples TRBV6-1 to TRBJ2-7, with TRBD1 as a possible D gene (6 bases). The germline V and J ends were trimmed by 7 bases and 4 bases, with 11 bases remaining between them. CDR3 length: 12 amino acids. The germline CDR1 and CDR2 sequences are MNHNS and SASEGT.

This clonotype occurred many times. This sequence joins TRBV6-5 and TRBJ2-3; a weak D match, TRBD2 (5 bases). Per the germline V gene, CDR1 is MNHEY and CDR2 is SVGAGI. Trimming shortened V by 5 bases and J by 2 bases, and 11 bases separated the two germline ends. The CDR3 spans 14 residues. This chain's CDR3 is CASSARGLTDTQYF. DNA for the CDR3: TGTGCCAGCAGTGCCCGCGGGCTCACAGATACGCAGTATTTT.

This clonotype has at least ten counts. The J gene is TRBJ2-3, the V gene TRBV6-6; TRBD2 matches at 12 bases. J lost 0 bases, V lost 8 bases, and 6 bases had no gene match. Germline lookup yields CDR1 MNHNY and CDR2 SVGAGI (reference sequence). CDR3 length equals 16 residues. The CDR3 region is CASAIGLAGSTDTQYF. The CDR3 DNA is TGTGCCAGCGCCATTGGACTAGCGGGGAGCACAGATACGCAGTATTTT.

This clonotype has at least ten counts. The V call is TRBV12-3 or TRBV12-4, the J call TRBJ2-3; tentatively, D is TRBD1 (5 bases). Trimming pared 7 bases from V and 4 bases from J, leaving 18 bases between. CDR3 length: 15 amino acids. DNA for the CDR3: TGTGCCAGCACTCAGGGCCAGGGTTGGGCAGATACGCAGTATTTT. Translating it yields CASTQGQGWADTQYF.